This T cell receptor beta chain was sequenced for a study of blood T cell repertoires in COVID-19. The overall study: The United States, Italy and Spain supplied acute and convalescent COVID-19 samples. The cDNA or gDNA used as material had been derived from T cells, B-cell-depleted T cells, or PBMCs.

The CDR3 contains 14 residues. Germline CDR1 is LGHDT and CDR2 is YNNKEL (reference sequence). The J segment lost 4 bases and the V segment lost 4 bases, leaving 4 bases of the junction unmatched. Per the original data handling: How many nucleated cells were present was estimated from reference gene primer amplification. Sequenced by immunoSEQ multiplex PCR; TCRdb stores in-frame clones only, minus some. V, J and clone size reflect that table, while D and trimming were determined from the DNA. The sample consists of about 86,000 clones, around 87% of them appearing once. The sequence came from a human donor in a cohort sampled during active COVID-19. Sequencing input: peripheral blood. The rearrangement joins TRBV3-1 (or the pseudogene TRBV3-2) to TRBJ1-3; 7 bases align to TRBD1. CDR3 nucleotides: TGTGCCAGCAGCCGATACAGGGGCGGAAACACCATATATTTT. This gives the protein CASSRYRGGNTIYF.